Listed here is a single T cell receptor (beta chain). From germline, CDR1 is SGHNT and CDR2 YYREEE (reference sequence). CDR3 length equals 16 residues. The V and J ends lost 1 base and 5 bases, in that order; junction bases with no gene match: 7. These data are taken from a study of blood T cell repertoires in COVID-19. Study at large: PBMCs, B-cell-depleted T cells, or T cells were the source of the cDNA or gDNA that made up the material.

The protocol was immunoSEQ multiplex PCR, while the TCRdb copy is restricted to in-frame clones and leaves out a portion. Of over 130,000 clones listed, less than 85% were seen once; the top ten hold about 1.5%. The sample comprised PBMCs or T cells enriched from blood (not recorded which). The gene calls are TRBV5-4 and TRBJ2-1; 9 bases fit TRBD2. The sequence was collected from a woman aged 18-29 years who had been exposed to COVID-19. The CDR3 reads CASSLLGGRENNEQFF. CDR3 DNA sequence: TGTGCCAGCAGCTTGTTAGGCGGGAGGGAAAACAATGAGCAGTTCTTC.